The 2 T cell receptor beta chains reported below all come from one sample, sequenced in a study of regulatory T cells in long-lasting Graves disease. Sample time point: newly diagnosed GD, antithyroid drugs for less than 3 months. PBMC-derived RNA was used for the TCR library. Building the TCR beta libraries relied on iRepertoire HTBI primers, and CDR3 regions underwent Arm-PCR. TCRdb re-analysed the multiplex PCR reads in MiXCR, keeping a single row per CDR3 protein. The sample holds roughly 510,000 distinct CDR3 sequences; 16% are singletons and the top ten take 12%. These sequences were also reported in another study, on T cells in Graves' hyperthyroidism and ophthalmopathy.

The sequences come from peripheral blood mononuclear cells (PBMCs), collected at new diagnosis, from a patient treated with antithyroid drugs. The receptors were gathered from a young man with Graves disease.

This chain links TRBV6-1 with TRBJ2-1; D possibly corresponds to TRBD2 (5 bases). Germline V CDR1 and CDR2: MNHNS, SASEGT. The ends were cut back, 5 bases at V and 0 bases at J, with 14 bases in the middle. This CDR3 is built from 16 residues. In DNA form, the CDR3 reads TGTGCCAGCAGTCACATGATTGGGAGCTCCTACAATGAGCAGTTCTTC. Its translation is CASSHMIGSSYNEQFF.

V usage is TRBV4-1 and J usage is TRBJ1-2; D is perhaps TRBD1 (5 bases). CDR1 and CDR2 (germline): MGHRA, YSYEKL. This CDR3 contains 14 residues. Trimming removed 4 bases at V and 4 bases at J, with 13 bases between. CDR3 sequence (DNA): TGCGCCAGCAGCCGTGGAGGGACTACCTATGGCTACACCTTC. It codes for CASSRGGTTYGYTF.